This TCR beta chain stems from a study of blood T cell repertoires in COVID-19 (dated by TCRdb to about 2020). For context, the study as a whole: Collaborator samples came from the United States, Italy and Spain and covered acute and convalescent phases of COVID-19. Samples were obtained from the ongoing ImmuneRACE study (first 160 participants) and from 1,254 subjects provided by 6 global collaborators. Nearly every sample came with metadata listing a de-identified subject ID, COVID-19 status, age in years and sex. The prospective study material was composed of cDNA or gDNA derived from T cells, B-cell-depleted T cells, or PBMCs. The dataset comprised deeply sampled blood TCRbeta repertoires from subjects exposed to, actively infected with, or recovered from COVID-19. Where HLA class I and class II types were available, the types were taken from metadata supplied by the sample provider, not from assay-based typing. A freely available public database, intended as a resource for researchers studying the immune response to SARS-CoV-2, is where the repertoires were released.

The trim is 4 bases for V and 1 base for J, with a gap of 11 bases between the germline ends. Taken from the germline V gene (reference sequence), the CDR1 and CDR2 loops are SGHNT and YYREEE. Including cysteine and phenylalanine, the CDR3 has 14 amino acids. The retained sequence is limited to the CDR3, 42 bases, with the frame set at the first base. Comments on this clone: Its antigen has not been determined. The sample holds no much larger clone one base away, and base qualities are not on file.

Results the study describes overall, beyond this receptor: The quantity of clinical and demographic metadata differed by source and by participant and was supplied without curation.

TCRbeta CDR3 regions were amplified from genomic DNA by means of the immunoSEQ Assay, a bias-controlled multiplex PCR. As for how the authors treated the data: The number of nucleated cells in each sample was estimated from the amplification of reference gene primers within the assay. To quantify the absolute abundance of each unique TCRbeta CDR3 rearrangement, sequence reads were collapsed and filtered. Productive Simpson clonality was computed per sample as the square root of Simpson's diversity index over productive rearrangements. TCRdb took this table from immuneACCESS and kept in-frame rearrangements with V and J called. Such tables lack part of the clones; where checked against another copy, unresolved V genes explain under half of the gap, and the rest is unexplained. V and J calls and clone size follow that table, whereas D and trimming were derived from the DNA. This sample holds more than 300,000 clones; roughly four fifths were observed only once. The ten largest clones capture 5% to 5.5% of the sample.

Participants in the prospective study were aged roughly 18 to 100 years, lived in about two dozen United States geographic areas, and enrolled through a virtual design. In the prospective study, cohorts were assigned on the basis of participant-reported clinical history obtained from a screening survey and a study questionnaire. Recovered participants in ImmuneRACE Cohort 3 were defined as having two consecutive negative NP/OP PCR tests, clearance from a healthcare professional, or resolution of symptoms. In the prospective study, whole blood, serum and a nasopharyngeal or oropharyngeal swab were collected from each participant by mobile phlebotomists. Additional blood draws and questionnaires over a roughly two-month period could optionally be provided by prospective study participants. Before DNA extraction, prospective study blood samples were shipped either frozen or at room temperature.

The TCR was taken from a woman between 50 and 59 years old who had recovered from COVID-19. The receptor chain draws on TRBV5-4 and TRBJ1-1; the D gene is possibly TRBD1, with 5 bases matching. Sequencing was done on a sample of PBMCs or T cells enriched from blood (not recorded which). CDR3 protein: CASSRREGNTEAFF. The DNA reads as follows: TGTGCCAGCAGCCGCAGGGAGGGGAACACTGAAGCTTTCTTT.